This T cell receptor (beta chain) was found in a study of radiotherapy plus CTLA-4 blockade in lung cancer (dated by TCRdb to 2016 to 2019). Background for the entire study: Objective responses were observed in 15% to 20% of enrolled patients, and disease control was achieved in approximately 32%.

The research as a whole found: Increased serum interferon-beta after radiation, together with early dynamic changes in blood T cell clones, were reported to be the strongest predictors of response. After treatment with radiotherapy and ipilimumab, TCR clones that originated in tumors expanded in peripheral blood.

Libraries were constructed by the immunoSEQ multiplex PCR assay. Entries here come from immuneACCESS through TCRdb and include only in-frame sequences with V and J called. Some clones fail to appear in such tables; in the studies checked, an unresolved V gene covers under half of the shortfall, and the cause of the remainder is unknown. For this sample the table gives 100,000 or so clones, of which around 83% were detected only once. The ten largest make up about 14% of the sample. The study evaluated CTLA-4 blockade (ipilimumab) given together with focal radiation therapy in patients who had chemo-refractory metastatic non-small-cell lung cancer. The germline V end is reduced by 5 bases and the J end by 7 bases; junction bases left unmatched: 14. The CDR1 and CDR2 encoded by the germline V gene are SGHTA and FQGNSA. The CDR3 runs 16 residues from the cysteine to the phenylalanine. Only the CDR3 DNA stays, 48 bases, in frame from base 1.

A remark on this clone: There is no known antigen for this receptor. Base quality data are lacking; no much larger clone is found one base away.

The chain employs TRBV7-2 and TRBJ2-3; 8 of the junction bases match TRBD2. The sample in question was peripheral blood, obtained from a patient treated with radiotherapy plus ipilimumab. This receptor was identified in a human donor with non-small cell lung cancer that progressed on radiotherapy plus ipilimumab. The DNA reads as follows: TGTGCCAGCAGCCCTAGGATGGCTAGCGGGCATAATACGCAGTATTTT. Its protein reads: CASSPRMASGHNTQYF.